The source of this T cell receptor beta chain is a study of blood T cell repertoires in COVID-19. Background on the study: Samples taken during acute and convalescent COVID-19 were collected in the United States, Italy and Spain. PBMCs, B-cell-depleted T cells, or T cells provided the cDNA or gDNA that made up the material.

TCRdb's copy holds only in-frame clones and misses some; the assay was immunoSEQ multiplex PCR. The table includes under 200,000 clones, roughly 83% detected once. The CDR3 runs to 14 residues. The germline CDR1 and CDR2 sequences are KGHDR and SFDVKD. V was clipped by 9 bases and J by 0 bases, with 13 bases between them. The TCR comes from a man younger than 30 with active or convalescent COVID-19. The V gene is TRBV24-1, the J gene TRBJ1-2; D gene ambiguous. Sequencing was performed on peripheral blood. The CDR3 bases are TGTGCCACCTCCCCCTCCTTCGCTAACTATGGCTACACCTTC. As protein: CATSPSFANYGYTF.